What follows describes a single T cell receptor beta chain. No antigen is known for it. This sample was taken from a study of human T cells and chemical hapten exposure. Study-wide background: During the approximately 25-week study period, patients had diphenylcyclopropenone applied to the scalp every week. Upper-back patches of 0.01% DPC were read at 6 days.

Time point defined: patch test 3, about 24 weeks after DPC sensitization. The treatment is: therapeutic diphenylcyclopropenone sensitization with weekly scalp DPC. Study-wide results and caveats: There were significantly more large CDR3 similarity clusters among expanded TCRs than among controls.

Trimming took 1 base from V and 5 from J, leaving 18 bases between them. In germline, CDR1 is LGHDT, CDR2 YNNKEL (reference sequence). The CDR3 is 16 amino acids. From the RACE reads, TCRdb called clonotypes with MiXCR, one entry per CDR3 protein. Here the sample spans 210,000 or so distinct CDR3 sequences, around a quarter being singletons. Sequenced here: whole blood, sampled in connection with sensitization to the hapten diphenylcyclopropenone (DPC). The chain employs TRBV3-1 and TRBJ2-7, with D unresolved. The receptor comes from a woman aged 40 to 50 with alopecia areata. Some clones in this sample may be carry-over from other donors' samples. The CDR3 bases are TGTGCCAGCAGCCAAGTTTTGCGGACCAGGCCCCACGAGCAGTACTTC. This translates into CASSQVLRTRPHEQYF.